This is a list of T cell receptor beta chains from one sample in a study of shared clonotypes between healthy human individuals. Assay used: immunoSEQ multiplex PCR; TCRdb lists only in-frame clones, some missing. The data contain 550,000 to 600,000 clones, more than 95% of them singletons. Specimen: naive CD8+ T cells sorted from blood. Source of these receptors: a man in his thirties or forties in good health. Both conserved end residues are part of each CDR3. The order of the fields is J gene, clone size, V gene, D gene, CDR3 protein, CDR3 DNA. The D gene is left open where the match is weak. Some rows have no size entry. The others give once, few or many, or a class for an expanded clone.

j_gene: TRBJ2-1
abundance: -
v_gene: TRBV2
d_gene: -
CDR3aa: CASSEAESGPSSYNEQFF
CDR3nt: TGTGCCAGCAGTGAAGCGGAAAGCGGACCCAGCTCCTACAATGAGCAGTTCTTC

j_gene: TRBJ2-3
abundance: -
v_gene: TRBV11-3
d_gene: TRBD1
CDR3aa: CASSLGPPTGVLNTDTQYF
CDR3nt: TGTGCCAGCAGCTTAGGCCCCCCGACAGGGGTCCTAAACACAGATACGCAGTATTTT

j_gene: TRBJ2-7
abundance: -
v_gene: TRBV7-2
d_gene: -
CDR3aa: CASSPGTFEYEQYF
CDR3nt: TGTGCCAGCAGCCCAGGAACATTTGAGTACGAGCAGTACTTC

j_gene: TRBJ2-5
abundance: -
v_gene: TRBV7-8
d_gene: -
CDR3aa: CASSPHETQYF
CDR3nt: TGTGCCAGCAGCCCACACGAGACCCAGTACTTC

j_gene: TRBJ2-3
abundance: -
v_gene: TRBV5-5
d_gene: -
CDR3aa: CASSPSSADTQYF
CDR3nt: TGTGCCAGCAGTCCCTCTAGCGCCGATACGCAGTATTTT

j_gene: TRBJ1-1
abundance: -
v_gene: TRBV12-5
d_gene: -
CDR3aa: CASGFDQNTEAFF
CDR3nt: TGTGCTAGTGGTTTCGACCAGAACACTGAAGCTTTCTTT

j_gene: TRBJ2-3
abundance: -
v_gene: TRBV30
d_gene: TRBD2
CDR3aa: CAWSPTPLAGIADTQYF
CDR3nt: TGTGCCTGGAGTCCGACCCCTCTAGCGGGAATCGCAGATACGCAGTATTTT

j_gene: TRBJ2-3
abundance: -
v_gene: TRBV5-1
d_gene: -
CDR3aa: CASSLYLGMSDTQYF
CDR3nt: TGCGCCAGCAGCTTGTACCTCGGGATGTCAGATACGCAGTATTTT

j_gene: TRBJ2-1
abundance: once
v_gene: TRBV4-1
d_gene: TRBD1
CDR3aa: CASSLNRGLPSSEQFF
CDR3nt: TGCGCCAGCAGCCTGAACAGGGGGCTACCGTCTAGTGAGCAGTTCTTC

j_gene: TRBJ1-1
abundance: -
v_gene: TRBV28
d_gene: -
CDR3aa: CASSPLLAGTEAFF
CDR3nt: TGTGCCAGCAGTCCCCTCCTCGCGGGCACTGAAGCTTTCTTT

j_gene: TRBJ2-7
abundance: -
v_gene: TRBV10-3
d_gene: TRBD1
CDR3aa: CAISEWGQGAYEQYF
CDR3nt: TGTGCCATCAGTGAGTGGGGACAGGGGGCCTACGAGCAGTACTTC

j_gene: TRBJ2-1
abundance: once
v_gene: TRBV6-5
d_gene: -
CDR3aa: CASSPGLSSYNEQFF
CDR3nt: TGTGCCAGCAGCCCGGGGCTGAGCTCCTACAATGAGCAGTTCTTC

j_gene: TRBJ2-7
abundance: -
v_gene: TRBV9
d_gene: -
CDR3aa: CASSSGSNSYEQYF
CDR3nt: TGTGCCAGCAGCTCGGGCAGCAACTCCTACGAGCAGTACTTC

j_gene: TRBJ2-7
abundance: -
v_gene: TRBV9
d_gene: TRBD2
CDR3aa: CASSFKGLSGNDEQYF
CDR3nt: TGTGCCAGCAGCTTTAAGGGACTATCCGGGAACGACGAGCAGTACTTC

j_gene: TRBJ2-7
abundance: -
v_gene: TRBV7-9
d_gene: -
CDR3aa: CASSPDKGPTTYEQYF
CDR3nt: TGTGCCAGCAGCCCGGACAAGGGACCCACTACCTACGAGCAGTACTTC

j_gene: TRBJ2-7
abundance: -
v_gene: TRBV7-9
d_gene: -
CDR3aa: CASSAPGAQDIYEQYF
CDR3nt: TGTGCCAGCAGCGCGCCTGGGGCGCAGGACATCTACGAGCAGTACTTC

j_gene: TRBJ1-2
abundance: -
v_gene: TRBV29-1
d_gene: -
CDR3aa: CSARGGFGYTF
CDR3nt: TGCAGCGCCCGAGGGGGTTTCGGCTACACCTTC

j_gene: TRBJ2-1
abundance: -
v_gene: TRBV2
d_gene: -
CDR3aa: CAIYGSYNEQFF
CDR3nt: TGTGCCATCTATGGGTCCTACAATGAGCAGTTCTTC

j_gene: TRBJ1-1
abundance: -
v_gene: TRBV10-2
d_gene: -
CDR3aa: CASSETPGEIDTEAFF
CDR3nt: TGCGCCAGCAGTGAGACCCCCGGAGAAATTGATACTGAAGCTTTCTTT

j_gene: TRBJ2-7
abundance: -
v_gene: TRBV2
d_gene: TRBD2
CDR3aa: CATGKTAGESYEQYF
CDR3nt: TGTGCCACCGGAAAAACAGCGGGAGAGTCCTACGAGCAGTACTTC

j_gene: TRBJ1-1
abundance: -
v_gene: TRBV28
d_gene: -
CDR3aa: CASQSSRAPGTEAFF
CDR3nt: TGTGCCAGCCAATCCAGCAGGGCACCGGGCACTGAAGCTTTCTTT

j_gene: TRBJ2-2
abundance: -
v_gene: TRBV7-9
d_gene: TRBD2
CDR3aa: CASSSGGGNTGELFF
CDR3nt: TGTGCCAGCAGTTCGGGCGGGGGAAACACCGGGGAGCTGTTTTTT

j_gene: TRBJ2-5
abundance: -
v_gene: TRBV7-9
d_gene: -
CDR3aa: CASSFIGGEQETQYF
CDR3nt: TGTGCCAGCAGTTTCATCGGGGGAGAACAAGAGACCCAGTACTTC

j_gene: TRBJ2-2
abundance: -
v_gene: TRBV29-1
d_gene: -
CDR3aa: CSVDGALTGELFF
CDR3nt: TGCAGCGTTGATGGAGCCCTCACCGGGGAGCTGTTTTTT

j_gene: TRBJ2-1
abundance: -
v_gene: TRBV9
d_gene: TRBD2
CDR3aa: CASSVGTSGTYNEQFF
CDR3nt: TGTGCCAGCAGCGTAGGTACTAGCGGCACTTACAATGAGCAGTTCTTC

j_gene: TRBJ2-1
abundance: -
v_gene: TRBV29-1
d_gene: -
CDR3aa: CSVVSNEQFF
CDR3nt: TGCAGCGTTGTTAGTAATGAGCAGTTCTTC

j_gene: TRBJ2-3
abundance: -
v_gene: TRBV11-2
d_gene: TRBD1
CDR3aa: CASSLDLWDSRTDTQYF
CDR3nt: TGTGCCAGCAGCTTAGATTTGTGGGACAGTCGGACAGATACGCAGTATTTT

j_gene: TRBJ2-5
abundance: -
v_gene: TRBV28
d_gene: TRBD1
CDR3aa: CASNSRDRQETQYF
CDR3nt: TGTGCCAGCAATTCCCGGGACAGACAAGAGACCCAGTACTTC

j_gene: TRBJ2-3
abundance: -
v_gene: TRBV10-3
d_gene: -
CDR3aa: CAIGGLWPDTQYF
CDR3nt: TGTGCCATCGGCGGCTTATGGCCAGATACGCAGTATTTT

j_gene: TRBJ2-7
abundance: -
v_gene: TRBV2
d_gene: -
CDR3aa: CASSDLGNSYEQYF
CDR3nt: TGTGCCAGCAGTGATTTAGGTAACTCCTACGAGCAGTACTTC

j_gene: TRBJ2-2
abundance: -
v_gene: TRBV28
d_gene: TRBD1
CDR3aa: CASSSLRDRGFPGELFF
CDR3nt: TGTGCCAGCAGTTCATTGAGGGACAGGGGGTTCCCCGGGGAGCTGTTTTTT

j_gene: TRBJ1-1
abundance: -
v_gene: TRBV7-9
d_gene: -
CDR3aa: CASSAWRAFF
CDR3nt: TGTGCCAGCAGCGCCTGGAGGGCTTTCTTT

j_gene: TRBJ2-1
abundance: -
v_gene: TRBV7-2
d_gene: -
CDR3aa: CASSLVARSSYNEQFF
CDR3nt: TGTGCCAGCAGCTTAGTTGCGCGGAGCTCCTACAATGAGCAGTTCTTC

j_gene: TRBJ2-7
abundance: -
v_gene: TRBV29-1
d_gene: TRBD2
CDR3aa: CSARGAGGNSPLEQYF
CDR3nt: TGCAGCGCCCGAGGGGCGGGAGGAAACTCCCCTCTCGAGCAGTACTTC

j_gene: TRBJ1-5
abundance: -
v_gene: TRBV15
d_gene: -
CDR3aa: CATSRVRGADNQPQHF
CDR3nt: TGTGCCACCAGCAGAGTGAGGGGGGCCGACAATCAGCCCCAGCATTTT

j_gene: TRBJ2-5
abundance: -
v_gene: TRBV5-1
d_gene: TRBD1
CDR3aa: CASSLVPGQQETQYF
CDR3nt: TGCGCCAGCAGCTTGGTACCGGGACAGCAAGAGACCCAGTACTTC

j_gene: TRBJ1-1
abundance: -
v_gene: TRBV18
d_gene: -
CDR3aa: CASSPLRWNEAFF
CDR3nt: TGTGCCAGCTCACCATTACGATGGAATGAAGCTTTCTTT

j_gene: TRBJ2-3
abundance: -
v_gene: TRBV13
d_gene: -
CDR3aa: CAFSGESTDTQYF
CDR3nt: TGTGCCTTCTCAGGGGAAAGCACAGATACGCAGTATTTT

j_gene: TRBJ2-1
abundance: -
v_gene: TRBV27
d_gene: TRBD1
CDR3aa: CASSAGTGGLNEQFF
CDR3nt: TGTGCCAGCAGTGCCGGGACAGGGGGCTTGAATGAGCAGTTCTTC

j_gene: TRBJ2-1
abundance: -
v_gene: TRBV7-6
d_gene: -
CDR3aa: CASTVGLGEYNEQFF
CDR3nt: TGTGCCAGCACCGTGGGACTTGGGGAATACAATGAGCAGTTCTTC

j_gene: TRBJ2-7
abundance: once
v_gene: TRBV7-7
d_gene: -
CDR3aa: CASSLFCPETYEQYF
CDR3nt: TGTGCCAGCAGCTTATTTTGTCCGGAAACCTACGAGCAGTACTTC

j_gene: TRBJ2-2
abundance: -
v_gene: TRBV30
d_gene: -
CDR3aa: CALSPVGTGELFF
CDR3nt: TGTGCCCTCTCCCCGGTCGGGACCGGGGAGCTGTTTTTT

j_gene: TRBJ2-3
abundance: -
v_gene: TRBV6-1
d_gene: TRBD2
CDR3aa: CASSEASLAGGPDTQYF
CDR3nt: TGTGCCAGCAGTGAAGCTAGTCTAGCGGGAGGGCCCGATACGCAGTATTTT

j_gene: TRBJ2-3
abundance: -
v_gene: TRBV5-5
d_gene: -
CDR3aa: CASSSEDSTDTQYF
CDR3nt: TGTGCCAGCAGCTCCGAGGACAGCACAGATACGCAGTATTTT

j_gene: TRBJ1-1
abundance: once
v_gene: TRBV9
d_gene: -
CDR3aa: CASSGNTEAFF
CDR3nt: TGTGCCAGCAGCGGAAACACTGAAGCTTTCTTT

j_gene: TRBJ2-7
abundance: -
v_gene: TRBV11-2
d_gene: -
CDR3aa: CASSPKVSARFSYEQYF
CDR3nt: TGTGCCAGCAGCCCGAAAGTCTCCGCGAGGTTCTCCTACGAGCAGTACTTC

j_gene: TRBJ2-7
abundance: once
v_gene: TRBV18
d_gene: TRBD1
CDR3aa: CASSPPRDRGPSYEQYF
CDR3nt: TGTGCCAGCTCACCACCGAGAGACAGGGGTCCCTCCTACGAGCAGTACTTC

j_gene: TRBJ2-7
abundance: -
v_gene: TRBV19
d_gene: TRBD2
CDR3aa: CASSIALAGSYEQYF
CDR3nt: TGTGCCAGTAGTATAGCACTAGCGGGGAGCTACGAGCAGTACTTC

j_gene: TRBJ1-2
abundance: -
v_gene: TRBV2
d_gene: -
CDR3aa: CASRQWGASNYGYTF
CDR3nt: TGTGCCAGCAGACAATGGGGTGCCTCTAACTATGGCTACACCTTC

j_gene: TRBJ2-7
abundance: once
v_gene: TRBV6-5
d_gene: TRBD2
CDR3aa: CATPAGGPSYEQYF
CDR3nt: TGTGCCACCCCAGCGGGAGGTCCCTCCTACGAGCAGTACTTC

j_gene: TRBJ1-1
abundance: once
v_gene: TRBV27
d_gene: TRBD1
CDR3aa: CATRQGAMNTEAFF
CDR3nt: TGTGCCACGCGGCAGGGGGCGATGAACACTGAAGCTTTCTTT

j_gene: TRBJ2-1
abundance: -
v_gene: TRBV29-1
d_gene: -
CDR3aa: CSVEHALARSYNEQFF
CDR3nt: TGCAGCGTTGAACATGCGCTAGCGAGGTCCTACAATGAGCAGTTCTTC

j_gene: TRBJ2-7
abundance: -
v_gene: TRBV11-2
d_gene: -
CDR3aa: CASSLEASYEQYF
CDR3nt: TGTGCCAGCAGCTTAGAGGCTAGCTACGAGCAGTACTTC

j_gene: TRBJ1-2
abundance: -
v_gene: TRBV14
d_gene: -
CDR3aa: CASSQENLIYGYTF
CDR3nt: TGTGCCAGCAGCCAAGAAAATCTAATTTATGGCTACACCTTC